This entry lists 10 T cell receptor beta chains sequenced from one sample in a study of blood T cell repertoires in COVID-19. Profiling relied on immunoSEQ multiplex PCR, and the TCRdb table lists in-frame clones only, not all of them. The sample comprises more than 25,000 clones, about 90% of which are singletons, and more than 0.8% rests with the top ten. Input material: peripheral blood. The receptors here all came from a man between 70 and 80 years old with active or convalescent COVID-19.

Here the CDR3 reads CASSYSLNTEAFF. The CDR3 bases are TGTGCCAGCAGTTACAGCCTGAACACTGAAGCTTTCTTT. The chain joins TRBV6-5 to TRBJ1-1; D is undetermined. Germline CDR1 and CDR2: MNHEY and SVGAGI. V was shortened by 2 bases and J by 0 bases, with 4 bases between the two germline ends. The CDR3 consists of 13 residues.

The chain employs TRBV5-1 and TRBJ2-1, with 14 bases matching TRBD2. This CDR3 has 17 residues. V lost 4 bases and J lost 3; bases outside the gene matches: 6. The germline V gene has CDR1 SGHRS and CDR2 YFSETQ. CDR3 DNA: TGCGCCAGCAGCGTGGGACTAGCGGGAGCGGGCTACAATGAGCAGTTCTTC. Protein: CASSVGLAGAGYNEQFF.

This chain links TRBV5-1 with TRBJ1-1; TRBD1 aligns across 8 bases. Germline assignment: CDR1 SGHRS and CDR2 YFSETQ. This CDR3 region has 13 residues. Unmatched junction bases numbered 2, after V lost 4 bases and J lost 3 bases. This chain's CDR3 is CASSTQGDTEAFF. The CDR3 DNA sequence: TGCGCCAGCAGCACACAGGGGGACACTGAAGCTTTCTTT.

This chain uses TRBV5-1 with TRBJ2-1, with a possible D match to TRBD2 (5 bases). The length of the CDR3 is 15 residues. Trimming pared 4 bases from V and 5 bases from J, leaving 16 bases between. The germline V gene has CDR1 SGHRS and CDR2 YFSETQ. This CDR3 reads CASSPGLLLDNEQFF. CDR3 nucleotides: TGCGCCAGCAGCCCCGGACTCCTTCTCGACAATGAGCAGTTCTTC.

The chain uses TRBV7-2 and TRBJ2-3; D is uncertain. With 2 bases removed from V and 6 bases from J, the gap between germline ends came to 12 bases. Germline V CDR1 and CDR2: SGHTA, FQGNSA. The CDR3 spans 14 residues. CDR3: CASSLSFMLDTQYF. CDR3 nucleotides: TGTGCCAGCAGCTTAAGCTTCATGTTGGATACGCAGTATTTT.

CDR3: CASSPSTGGNEQFF. CDR3 bases: TGTGCCAGCTCACCATCGACAGGGGGCAATGAGCAGTTCTTC. The rearrangement joins TRBV18 to TRBJ2-1; 9 positions agree with TRBD1. V dropped 2 bases and J dropped 6; count of bases not matched to a gene: 2. CDR1 is KGHSH, CDR2 LQKENI, per germline. The CDR3 is 14 residues long. Together with reference TRBV18 and TRBJ2-1, the CDR3 gives the full variable domain: NAGVMQNPRHLVRRRGQEARLRCSPMKGHSHVYWYRQLPEEGLKFMVYLQKENIIDESGMPKERFSAEFPKEGPSILRIQQVVRGDSAAYFCASSPSTGGNEQFFGPGTRLTVL.

This chain links TRBV5-1 with TRBJ1-2, with 7 bases lining up with TRBD1. The V gene's germline CDR1 is SGHRS and CDR2 YFSETQ. CDR3 size: 15 residues. Losses at the gene ends were 4 bases for V and 8 bases for J; bases not matched to a gene: 14. The CDR3 is CASSVDRGGASGYTF. Here the CDR3 DNA reads TGCGCCAGCAGCGTGGACCGAGGGGGCGCGTCCGGCTACACCTTC. The full variable domain, in which reference TRBV5-1 and TRBJ1-2 provide the parts outside the CDR3, is KAGVTQTPRYLIKTRGQQVTLSCSPISGHRSVSWYQQTPGQGLQFLFEYFSETQRNKGNFPGRFSGRQFSNSRSEMNVSTLELGDSALYLCASSVDRGGASGYTFGSGTRLTVV.

The sample holds one count of this clone. V is TRBV19 and J is TRBJ2-1; 13 nucleotides agree with TRBD2. This CDR3 comprises 15 residues. In germline, CDR1 is LNHDA, CDR2 SQIVND (reference sequence). J gave up 4 bases and V 6 bases, and 3 bases lay outside the gene matches. The CDR3 nucleotides are TGTGCCAGTAGGACTAGCGGGAGGACTTACAATGAGCAGTTCTTC. Translating it yields CASRTSGRTYNEQFF.

The V call is TRBV28, the J call TRBJ1-3; D is perhaps TRBD1 (5 bases). From germline, CDR1 is MDHEN and CDR2 SYDVKM. Trimming removed 6 bases at V and 2 bases at J, with 11 bases between. The CDR3 totals 14 residues. The DNA for the CDR3 is TGTGCCAGCAGGGGAGGAGGGGCTGGAAACACCATATATTTT. Protein: CASRGGGAGNTIYF. The whole variable domain, remainder taken from reference TRBV28 and TRBJ1-3, is DVKVTQSSRYLVKRTGEKVFLECVQDMDHENMFWYRQDPGLGLRLIYFSYDVKMKEKGDIPEGYSVSREKKERFSLILESASTNQTSMYLCASRGGGAGNTIYFGEGSWLTVV.

The CDR3 sequence is CASSVQAYEQYF. CDR3 DNA: TGTGCCAGCAGTGTACAGGCGTACGAGCAGTACTTC. This sequence joins TRBV2 and TRBJ2-7; weak D call: TRBD1 (5 bases). CDR3 size: 12 residues. Germline CDR1 is SNHLY and CDR2 is FYNNEI. The germline V and J ends were trimmed by 4 bases and 4 bases, with 8 bases remaining between them.